Here is one T cell receptor (beta chain) with its context. This record comes from a study of control samples from healthy donors and cancer patients. Repertoires were generated with immunoSEQ multiplex PCR, while TCRdb's copy carries only in-frame clones and drops some. There are 100,000 to 150,000 clones in the sample; approximately 91% occur only once, and roughly 3.4% lies in the top ten. Germline V CDR1 and CDR2: ENHRY, SYGVKD. V was clipped by 2 bases and J by 5 bases, with 3 bases between them. This CDR3 is 11 amino acids long. V and J are TRBV10-3 and TRBJ2-5; D is unresolved. The sample comprised blood. The receptor was derived from a man in his fifties in good health. For the CDR3, the DNA is TGTGCCATCAGTGAGAGGGAGACCCAGTACTTC. This encodes CAISERETQYF.